This TCR beta chain was obtained from a study of T cell clusters in autoimmune cytopenias. CDR3 length: 16 residues. Germline V gene data show CDR1 as ENHRY and CDR2 as SYGVKD. TRB amplification used around 270 ng of peripheral blood genomic DNA. TRB was amplified by touch-down multiplex PCR, primer pools A and B combined. TCRdb re-called the multiplex PCR reads; every CDR3 protein appears as one record, without DNA. The sample holds about 3,200 distinct CDR3 sequences. By frequency, this clonotype registers medium-sized. J is TRBJ2-3 and V is TRBV10-3. The sequence came from a human donor with an autoimmune cytopenia or autoimmune hepatitis (not recorded which). The specimen was peripheral blood. CDR3 in amino acids: CAISDLLYSSTDTQYF.